Presented here are 20 T cell receptor beta chains from one specimen sequenced in a study of blood T cell repertoires in COVID-19. This table comes from immunoSEQ multiplex PCR, and its TCRdb copy is limited to in-frame clones, with some not included. The table lists 85,000 to 120,000 clones, 80% to 95% of them singletons. What was sequenced was peripheral blood. These receptors all come from a woman aged 45 to 65 with COVID-19, enrolled during active disease.

The chain is built from TRBV2 and TRBJ1-1; D is perhaps TRBD1 (6 bases). Germline assignment: CDR1 SNHLY and CDR2 FYNNEI. The CDR3 covers 14 residues. Trimming removed 3 bases at V and 2 bases at J, with 10 bases between. CDR3 sequence reads: CASSDGQTNTEAFF. CDR3 nucleotides: TGTGCCAGCAGTGATGGACAGACCAACACTGAAGCTTTCTTT.

The chain joins TRBV23-1 to TRBJ1-5; D unclear. TRBV23-1 qualifies as an ORF whose function is uncertain. This CDR3 is built from 15 residues. Deletions cut 4 bases from V and 4 bases from J, with 14 bases between. The CDR3 protein is CASSPSRLPNQPQHF. In DNA form, the CDR3 reads TGCGCCAGCAGTCCCTCCCGACTCCCAAATCAGCCCCAGCATTTT.

The chain employs TRBV5-1 and TRBJ2-7; 9 nucleotides match TRBD1. The J segment lost 5 bases and the V segment lost 4 bases, leaving 4 bases of the junction unmatched. The CDR3 runs to 13 residues. The germline gives CDR1 SGHRS, CDR2 YFSETQ. The CDR3 DNA reads as TGCGCCAGCAGCGCCGGGACAGGGAACGAGCAGTACTTC. Translated: CASSAGTGNEQYF.

The gene calls are TRBV18 and TRBJ1-2; 8 bases align to TRBD1. The germline gives CDR1 KGHSH, CDR2 LQKENI. The V and J ends lost 5 bases and 6 bases, in that order; junction bases with no gene match: 11. CDR3 length: 15 amino acids. CDR3 DNA: TGTGCCAGCTCAACCCGGACAGGGAGGATGGATGGCTACACCTTC. It is translated as CASSTRTGRMDGYTF.

This chain uses TRBV5-1 with TRBJ1-1, with D perhaps matching TRBD1 (5 bases). The V end lost 2 bases, the J end lost 4 bases, and 9 bases lay between the germline ends. This CDR3 is built from 13 residues. Germline lookup yields CDR1 SGHRS and CDR2 YFSETQ. The chain's CDR3 is CASSLKGSTEAFF. The CDR3 bases are TGCGCCAGCAGCTTAAAGGGGTCCACTGAAGCTTTCTTT.

The chain is built from TRBV15 and TRBJ2-1; D possibly corresponds to TRBD2 (6 bases). From germline, CDR1 is LNHNV and CDR2 YYDKDF (reference sequence). The V end was cut by 7 bases, the J end by 12 bases, with 13 bases between. The CDR3 has 11 amino acids. The chain's CDR3 is CATTLGLGQFF. The CDR3 nucleotides read TGTGCCACCACCCTGGGACTGGGGCAGTTCTTC.

The CDR3 is CSARGAEEAFF. The CDR3 bases are TGCAGTGCCAGGGGGGCAGAGGAAGCTTTCTTT. The V gene is TRBV20-1, the J gene TRBJ1-1; the match to TRBD1 covers 7 bases. The germline V gene has CDR1 DFQATT and CDR2 SNEGSKA (reference sequence). The CDR3 contains 11 residues. The V gene end was trimmed by 6 bases and the J gene end by 8 bases; junction bases not matched to a gene: 6.

This sequence joins TRBV6-4 and TRBJ1-2, with 7 bases aligning to TRBD1. Germline CDR1 reads MRHNA; CDR2 reads SNTAGT. The CDR3 length is 14 residues. The J segment lost 6 bases and the V segment lost 4 bases, leaving 8 bases of the junction unmatched. CDR3 loop: CASSVTGVSDGYTF. CDR3 nucleotide sequence: TGTGCCAGCAGTGTCACAGGGGTTTCAGATGGCTACACCTTC.

The chain carries TRBV9 and TRBJ1-3; a weak D match, TRBD1 (5 bases). CDR3 length: 16 residues. V lost 3 bases and J 0 bases, leaving 13 bases between the germline ends. CDR1 is SGDLS and CDR2 is YYNGEE in the germline V gene. In nucleotides, the CDR3 is TGTGCCAGCAGCGGGGGGGAGGACCCCTCTGGAAACACCATATATTTT. It yields the protein CASSGGEDPSGNTIYF.

CDR3 residues: CATSGAGGRADTQYF. The DNA for the CDR3 is TGTGCCACCAGTGGAGCGGGGGGCCGTGCGGATACGCAGTATTTT. This chain uses TRBV24-1 with TRBJ2-3, with 9 bases fitting TRBD2. Germline CDR1 KGHDR, CDR2 SFDVKD. Losses at the gene ends were 5 bases for V and 6 bases for J; bases not matched to a gene: 8. The CDR3 has 15 residues.

J is TRBJ1-5 and V is TRBV28, with D perhaps TRBD1 (6 bases). CDR1 is MDHEN and CDR2 is SYDVKM in the germline V gene. V lost 4 bases and J 7 bases, leaving 20 bases between the germline ends. The CDR3 is made up of 16 amino acids. As DNA, the CDR3 is TGTGCCAGCAGTTGGGGTGAAGGGGGTGTTGGCCAGCCCCAGCATTTT. It specifies CASSWGEGGVGQPQHF.

The rearrangement links TRBV19 to TRBJ1-1; TRBD1 aligns across 9 bases. The CDR3 consists of 13 residues. V lost 6 bases to trimming and J lost 6 bases; unmatched junction nucleotides: 5. Germline CDR1 LNHDA, CDR2 SQIVND (reference sequence). The CDR3, as DNA: TGTGCCAGTAGATCCGACAGGGGGTCTGAAGCTTTCTTT. Encoded protein: CASRSDRGSEAFF.

The chain couples TRBV6-5 to TRBJ2-5; perhaps TRBD2 as D (6 bases). The V and J ends lost 3 bases and 2 bases respectively, with 10 bases between them. The length of the CDR3 is 14 residues. CDR1 and CDR2 from the germline V gene are MNHEY and SVGAGI. The CDR3: CASSYGRGQETQYF. Here the CDR3 DNA reads TGTGCCAGCAGTTATGGACGGGGGCAAGAGACCCAGTACTTC.

The chain combines TRBV24-1 with TRBJ1-5; 7 bases fit TRBD1. CDR3 length: 16 residues. J gave up 2 bases and V 3 bases, and 6 bases lay outside the gene matches. The germline V gene has CDR1 KGHDR and CDR2 SFDVKD. In DNA form, the CDR3 reads TGTGCCACCAGTGATGTCACAGGGGACGGCAATCAGCCCCAGCATTTT. It codes for CATSDVTGDGNQPQHF.

The V call is TRBV5-4, the J call TRBJ1-4; 7 bases fit TRBD1. Trimming cost V 4 bases and J 6 bases; bases outside gene matches: 15. The CDR3 runs to 17 residues. The V gene's germline CDR1 is SGHNT and CDR2 YYREEE (reference sequence). CDR3 loop: CASSTRTGLKAHEKLFF. The CDR3 DNA reads as TGTGCCAGCAGCACACGGACAGGCCTCAAAGCGCATGAAAAACTGTTTTTT. Together with reference TRBV5-4 and TRBJ1-4, the CDR3 gives the full variable domain: ETGVTQSPTHLIKTRGQQVTLRCSSQSGHNTVSWYQQALGQGPQFIFQYYREEENGRGNFPPRFSGLQFPNYSSELNVNALELDDSALYLCASSTRTGLKAHEKLFFGSGTQLSVL.

The V call is TRBV5-6, the J call TRBJ2-7; the match to TRBD1 covers 8 bases. This CDR3 has 15 amino acids. Trimming took 2 bases from V and 2 from J; bases not matched to a gene: 6. Germline assignment: CDR1 SGHDT and CDR2 YYEEEE. CDR3 sequence reads: CASSLRTGRPYEQYF. The DNA for the CDR3 is TGTGCCAGCAGCTTAAGGACAGGGAGGCCCTACGAGCAGTACTTC.

The rearrangement uses TRBV27 and TRBJ2-5; the D gene is possibly TRBD1 (6 bases). Trimming stripped 3 bases from V and 1 base from J, with 12 bases between. CDR1 MNHEY and CDR2 SMNVEV come from the germline V gene (reference sequence). The CDR3 is made up of 15 amino acids. CDR3 coding DNA: TGTGCCAGCAGTTTTGGACAGCTAGCCCAAGAGACCCAGTACTTC. The encoded protein is CASSFGQLAQETQYF.

The genes are TRBV5-1 and TRBJ1-2; D is perhaps TRBD1 (5 bases). Germline V CDR1 and CDR2: SGHRS, YFSETQ. Trimming took 0 bases from V and 5 from J, leaving 14 bases between them. The CDR3 is 15 amino acids. CDR3 DNA sequence: TGCGCCAGCAGCTTGGAAGGTTGGGGGGAATATGGCTACACCTTC. As protein: CASSLEGWGEYGYTF.

This clone was picked up one time. The gene calls are TRBV7-3 and TRBJ2-1; 7 bases match TRBD2. Germline values: CDR1 SGHTA, CDR2 FQGTGA. Trimming cost V 0 bases and J 5 bases; bases outside gene matches: 4. There are 15 residues in the CDR3. The DNA of the CDR3 is TGTGCCAGCAGCTTAACTAGCGGGTTAAACAATGAGCAGTTCTTC. As protein: CASSLTSGLNNEQFF. The full variable domain, completed using reference TRBV7-3 and TRBJ2-1, is GAGVSQTPSNKVTEKGKYVELRCDPISGHTALYWYRQSLGQGPEFLIYFQGTGAADDSGLPNDRFFAVRPEGSVSTLKIQRTERGDSAVYLCASSLTSGLNNEQFFGPGTRLTVL.

V is TRBV19 and J is TRBJ1-2, with 7 bases that match TRBD1. The junction had 6 bases not matched to a gene; V was cut back by 7 bases and J by 1 base. From germline, CDR1 is LNHDA and CDR2 SQIVND (reference sequence). The length of the CDR3 is 14 residues. The CDR3 nucleotides read TGTGCCAGTACCAGGGACAGACTTAACTATGGCTACACCTTC. It translates to CASTRDRLNYGYTF.